This T cell receptor beta chain was documented in a study of T cell responses to AZD1222 COVID-19 vaccine. V lost 1 base and J 0 bases, leaving 12 bases between the germline ends. CDR1 and CDR2 from the germline V gene are KGHSH and LQKENI. CDR3 length: 16 amino acids. Produced via immunoSEQ multiplex PCR; TCRdb's table is partial and in-frame only. The sample shows over 85,000 clones, approximately 84% of them seen only once. General observations from the study: Spike-wide coverage was observed for vaccine-associated CD4 TCRs, with dominant responses at 160-218 and 743-854. Repertoire collection took place solely once the T cell response had peaked.

For this clone: The antigen is not known.

The origin of this receptor is an adult who received the AZD1222 COVID-19 vaccine. The material was peripheral blood, obtained 28 days after the second AZD1222 dose. This chain connects TRBV18 to TRBJ1-1; D is unclear. The CDR3: CASSPLRTDMNTEAFF. CDR3 DNA sequence: TGTGCCAGCTCACCACTCAGGACGGATATGAACACTGAAGCTTTCTTT.